This T cell receptor (beta chain) was sequenced during a study of lymphopenia after photon versus proton radiotherapy. General study findings and limits: Better survival with proton therapy was suggested as possible, not demonstrated. After the lymphocyte nadir, photon-treated repertoires showed oligoclonal expansion, especially of CD8+ Temra cells. Larger post-nadir TCR diversity loss correlated inversely with survival in deceased patients. Relative stability marked proton patients; photon patients lost diversity and naive cells.

The protocol was immunoSEQ multiplex PCR, while the TCRdb copy is restricted to in-frame clones and leaves out a portion. The data show 25,000 to 35,000 clones, with 90% seen just once and 6.8% held by the top ten. This clone was seen a single time. Antigen: not known. The CDR3 has 16 residues. CDR1 SGDLS and CDR2 YYNGEE come from the germline V gene. The junction had 7 bases not matched to a gene; V was cut back by 2 bases and J by 4 bases. The J gene is TRBJ2-2, the V gene TRBV9; 8 nucleotides agree with TRBD1. The sample consisted of peripheral blood, taken from a patient treated with photon-based radiotherapy. This TCR was recovered from a woman aged 45 to 65 with pancreatic cancer. The DNA for the CDR3 is TGTGCCAGCAGCGTCACCTCAGGGGGCGGCACCGGGGAGCTGTTTTTT. Protein product: CASSVTSGGGTGELFF.